These 22 T cell receptor beta chains were sequenced from one sample in a study of T cells of healthy individuals. TCRdb re-called the 5' RACE reads through MiXCR, storing one row per CDR3 protein. This table holds nearly 100,000 distinct CDR3 sequences, approximately 18% found once. These receptors originate from a human donor in good health.

This clonotype was detected ten times or more. The chain combines TRBV5-1 with TRBJ1-6; weak D call: TRBD1 (6 bases). The CDR3 runs 15 residues. V lost 1 base and J lost 5, with 10 bases in between. The germline CDR1 and CDR2 sequences are SGHRS and YFSETQ. The CDR3 sequence is CASSLSGDDNSPLHF. CDR3 nucleotide sequence: TGCGCCAGCAGCTTGTCAGGGGACGATAATTCACCCCTCCACTTT.

The rearrangement uses TRBV5-1 and TRBJ2-2; the match to TRBD2 covers 8 bases. Germline V gene data show CDR1 as SGHRS and CDR2 as YFSETQ. With 4 bases clipped from V and 6 bases from J, the junction kept 11 bases outside the gene matches. This CDR3 has 16 residues. As DNA, the CDR3 is TGCGCCAGCAGCCCAGTGAGCAGCGGGAGATCCGGGGAGCTGTTTTTT. Translation gives CASSPVSSGRSGELFF.

The J gene is TRBJ1-1, the V gene TRBV10-3; D unresolved. The CDR3 consists of 15 residues. Germline CDR1 is ENHRY and CDR2 is SYGVKD. V lost 3 bases and J lost 1, with 12 bases in between. The chain's CDR3 is CAISERDFRNTEAFF. The CDR3 DNA reads TGTGCCATCAGTGAAAGGGATTTTAGGAACACTGAAGCTTTCTTT.

This clonotype was recorded a few times. The chain joins TRBV7-9 to TRBJ1-2, with D unclear. The CDR3 spans 15 residues. V was pared by 0 bases and J by 4 bases, with 12 bases between. Per germline, CDR1 SEHNR and CDR2 FQNEAQ (reference sequence). CDR3 amino acids: CASSLAEGGIYGYTF. CDR3 bases: TGTGCCAGCAGCTTAGCGGAGGGTGGCATCTATGGCTACACCTTC. Using reference TRBV7-9 and TRBJ1-2 for the parts outside the CDR3, the full variable domain is DTGVSQNPRHKITKRGQNVTFRCDPISEHNRLYWYRQTLGQGPEFLTYFQNEAQLEKSRLLSDRFSAERPKGSFSTLEIQRTEQGDSAMYLCASSLAEGGIYGYTFGSGTRLTVV.

This rearrangement joins TRBV7-6 to TRBJ2-7, with 7 bases matching TRBD1. CDR3 length: 15 amino acids. V was pared by 5 bases and J by 1 base, with 8 bases of the junction left unmatched. Germline assignment: CDR1 SGHVS and CDR2 FNYEAQ. CDR3 coding DNA: TGTGCCAGCAGCCCTACGGGACAGAAGTCCTACGAGCAGTACTTC. It codes for CASSPTGQKSYEQYF.

This clonotype was counted only a few times. The chain employs TRBV28 and TRBJ2-7; perhaps TRBD1 as D (6 bases). The germline gives CDR1 MDHEN, CDR2 SYDVKM. V gave up 0 bases and J gave up 3 bases, with 9 bases separating them. The CDR3 is 14 residues long. The CDR3 nucleotides are TGTGCCAGCAGTTTATGGGGGGCCCTCTACGAGCAGTACTTC. Its translation is CASSLWGALYEQYF.

This clonotype is medium-sized. This chain connects TRBV9 to TRBJ2-2; D gene ambiguous. The CDR3 is made up of 13 amino acids. Looked up from germline, CDR1 is SGDLS and CDR2 is YYNGEE. V lost 1 base and J lost 7, with 8 bases in between. CDR3 DNA sequence: TGTGCCAGCAGCGTAAAAGTTGGCGGGGAGCTGTTTTTT. Translated: CASSVKVGGELFF.

This clonotype has just a few counts. CDR3 residues: CAIAFENTGELFF. The CDR3 nucleotides are TGTGCCATCGCTTTCGAAAACACCGGGGAGCTGTTTTTT. The chain carries TRBV10-3 and TRBJ2-2, with no clear D. V lost 8 bases and J lost 2, with 9 bases in between. The germline V gene encodes CDR1 ENHRY and CDR2 SYGVKD. CDR3 length: 13 residues.

This chain joins TRBV7-2 and TRBJ1-3; D call uncertain. Germline V gives CDR1 SGHTA, CDR2 FQGNSA. Trimming cost V 1 base and J 0 bases, with 10 bases left between them. This CDR3 region has 16 residues. The CDR3 DNA is TGTGCCAGCAGCTTAGGCTTCACTTTCTCTGGAAACACCATATATTTT. Translating gives CASSLGFTFSGNTIYF. Supplemented by reference TRBV7-2 and TRBJ1-3, the full variable domain reads GAGVSQSPSNKVTEKGKDVELRCDPISGHTALYWYRQSLGQGLEFLIYFQGNSAPDKSGLPSDRFSAERTGGSVSTLTIQRTQQEDSAVYLCASSLGFTFSGNTIYFGEGSWLTVV.

V usage is TRBV4-1 and J usage is TRBJ2-1; D is unresolved. The germline V gene encodes CDR1 MGHRA and CDR2 YSYEKL. This CDR3 region has 13 residues. The V gene lost 3 bases and the J gene lost 9 bases, with 12 bases spanning the gap. CDR3 nucleotide sequence: TGCGCCAGCAGCCATTTGGAAGGGATTGAGCAGTTCTTC. This gives the protein CASSHLEGIEQFF.

The sample holds many counts of this clonotype. The chain is built from TRBV27 and TRBJ2-5; a possible D gene is TRBD1 (5 bases). The germline gives CDR1 MNHEY, CDR2 SMNVEV (reference sequence). The CDR3 runs to 14 residues. Trimming removed 3 bases from V and 1 base from J, with 9 bases in between. The CDR3 nucleotides are TGTGCCAGCAGTTTCGCCAGGGCCCAAGAGACCCAGTACTTC. This gives the protein CASSFARAQETQYF.

V gene TRBV28 combines with J gene TRBJ2-5; unclear D gene. The germline gives CDR1 MDHEN, CDR2 SYDVKM. Trimming shortened V by 4 bases and J by 4 bases, and 10 bases separated the two germline ends. The CDR3 length is 13 residues. CDR3 bases: TGTGCCAGCAGTTCTCACCAGAGAGAGACCCAGTACTTC. It yields the protein CASSSHQRETQYF.

The gene calls are TRBV9 and TRBJ2-1, with D tentatively TRBD2 (5 bases). V was pared by 4 bases and J by 7 bases, with 12 bases between. CDR1 is SGDLS, CDR2 YYNGEE, per germline. The CDR3 runs to 13 residues. The CDR3 region has the DNA TGTGCCAGCAGCCCAAGAACGGGGAATGAGCAGTTCTTC. Residues: CASSPRTGNEQFF. Filled out from reference TRBV9 and TRBJ2-1, the complete variable domain reads DSGVTQTPKHLITATGQRVTLRCSPRSGDLSVYWYQQSLDQGLQFLIQYYNGEERAKGNILERFSAQQFPDLHSELNLSSLELGDSALYFCASSPRTGNEQFFGPGTRLTVL.

This chain uses TRBV6-5 with TRBJ1-2; weak D call: TRBD1 (6 bases). This CDR3 region has 12 residues. With 8 bases removed from V and 6 bases from J, the gap between germline ends came to 13 bases. CDR1 MNHEY and CDR2 SVGAGI come from the germline V gene. The DNA for the CDR3 is TGTGCCAGCGGGAGAAACAGGGATGGCTACACCTTC. Translated: CASGRNRDGYTF.

The chain links TRBV6-4 to TRBJ1-1; 7 nucleotides line up with TRBD1. In germline, CDR1 is MRHNA, CDR2 SNTAGT. This CDR3 spans 17 amino acids. V was clipped by 3 bases and J by 5 bases; unmatched bases: 15. CDR3 loop: CASSELDPRQGDTEAFF. CDR3 DNA: TGTGCCAGCAGTGAATTGGACCCTAGACAGGGCGATACTGAAGCTTTCTTT.

This clonotype was picked up a small number of times. J is TRBJ2-1 and V is TRBV13; 10 nucleotides align to TRBD2. There are 14 residues in the CDR3. With 6 bases clipped from V and 6 bases from J, the junction kept 5 bases outside the gene matches. Germline CDR1 PRHDT, CDR2 FYEKMQ (reference sequence). CDR3 DNA sequence: TGTGCCAGCAGGAGCGGGAGGGCCACCAATGAGCAGTTCTTC. Encoded protein: CASRSGRATNEQFF.

This clonotype was seen many times. This chain uses TRBV12-3 or TRBV12-4 with TRBJ2-7; 10 bases map to TRBD2. V was pared by 6 bases and J by 3 bases, with 5 bases of the junction left unmatched. This CDR3 has 14 amino acids. CDR3 bases: TGTGCCAGCAGGGCTAGCGGGAGCTTCTACGAGCAGTACTTC. Protein: CASRASGSFYEQYF.

This clonotype was seen many times. This chain uses TRBV29-1 with TRBJ2-3; possibly TRBD2 for D (5 bases). The CDR3 consists of 12 residues. V shed 6 bases and J shed 4 bases, with 11 bases lying between them. Germline V CDR1 and CDR2: SQVTM, ANQGSEA. CDR3 bases: TGCAGCGTGACTCCGGGGTCAGATACGCAGTATTTT. Translated, it gives CSVTPGSDTQYF.

This sequence joins TRBV20-1 and TRBJ1-2, with unresolved D. Trimming removed 0 bases at V and 3 bases at J, with 8 bases between. Germline V lookup: CDR1 DFQATT, CDR2 SNEGSKA (reference sequence). This CDR3 region has 13 residues. The CDR3 region has the DNA TGCAGTGCTAGAGATACAGCGTACTATGGCTACACCTTC. Encoded protein: CSARDTAYYGYTF.

This chain's CDR3 is CASSGTGSGYNEQFF. The CDR3 DNA sequence: TGTGCCAGCAGCGGGACAGGGTCGGGGTACAATGAGCAGTTCTTC. This chain joins TRBV9 and TRBJ2-1; 8 bases match TRBD1. CDR1 SGDLS and CDR2 YYNGEE come from the germline V gene. Trimming cost V 3 bases and J 4 bases; bases outside gene matches: 6. This CDR3 contains 15 residues.

This clonotype occurred a few times. The V and J genes are TRBV6-6 and TRBJ2-2; maybe TRBD1 (6 bases). Germline V lookup: CDR1 MNHNY, CDR2 SVGAGI (reference sequence). The CDR3 is made up of 15 amino acids. V lost 6 bases and J lost 1, with 12 bases in between. The CDR3 DNA is TGTGCCAGCAGATCAACGACAGGGAACACCGGGGAGCTGTTTTTT. Amino acids: CASRSTTGNTGELFF.

This chain connects TRBV27 to TRBJ1-5; TRBD1 matches 8 bases. Germline CDR1 is MNHEY and CDR2 is SMNVEV (reference sequence). The CDR3 has 14 amino acids. The junction had 6 bases not matched to a gene; V was cut back by 7 bases and J by 4 bases. Here the CDR3 reads CASTQTGANQPQHF. Here the CDR3 DNA reads TGTGCCAGCACCCAGACAGGGGCAAATCAGCCCCAGCATTTT.